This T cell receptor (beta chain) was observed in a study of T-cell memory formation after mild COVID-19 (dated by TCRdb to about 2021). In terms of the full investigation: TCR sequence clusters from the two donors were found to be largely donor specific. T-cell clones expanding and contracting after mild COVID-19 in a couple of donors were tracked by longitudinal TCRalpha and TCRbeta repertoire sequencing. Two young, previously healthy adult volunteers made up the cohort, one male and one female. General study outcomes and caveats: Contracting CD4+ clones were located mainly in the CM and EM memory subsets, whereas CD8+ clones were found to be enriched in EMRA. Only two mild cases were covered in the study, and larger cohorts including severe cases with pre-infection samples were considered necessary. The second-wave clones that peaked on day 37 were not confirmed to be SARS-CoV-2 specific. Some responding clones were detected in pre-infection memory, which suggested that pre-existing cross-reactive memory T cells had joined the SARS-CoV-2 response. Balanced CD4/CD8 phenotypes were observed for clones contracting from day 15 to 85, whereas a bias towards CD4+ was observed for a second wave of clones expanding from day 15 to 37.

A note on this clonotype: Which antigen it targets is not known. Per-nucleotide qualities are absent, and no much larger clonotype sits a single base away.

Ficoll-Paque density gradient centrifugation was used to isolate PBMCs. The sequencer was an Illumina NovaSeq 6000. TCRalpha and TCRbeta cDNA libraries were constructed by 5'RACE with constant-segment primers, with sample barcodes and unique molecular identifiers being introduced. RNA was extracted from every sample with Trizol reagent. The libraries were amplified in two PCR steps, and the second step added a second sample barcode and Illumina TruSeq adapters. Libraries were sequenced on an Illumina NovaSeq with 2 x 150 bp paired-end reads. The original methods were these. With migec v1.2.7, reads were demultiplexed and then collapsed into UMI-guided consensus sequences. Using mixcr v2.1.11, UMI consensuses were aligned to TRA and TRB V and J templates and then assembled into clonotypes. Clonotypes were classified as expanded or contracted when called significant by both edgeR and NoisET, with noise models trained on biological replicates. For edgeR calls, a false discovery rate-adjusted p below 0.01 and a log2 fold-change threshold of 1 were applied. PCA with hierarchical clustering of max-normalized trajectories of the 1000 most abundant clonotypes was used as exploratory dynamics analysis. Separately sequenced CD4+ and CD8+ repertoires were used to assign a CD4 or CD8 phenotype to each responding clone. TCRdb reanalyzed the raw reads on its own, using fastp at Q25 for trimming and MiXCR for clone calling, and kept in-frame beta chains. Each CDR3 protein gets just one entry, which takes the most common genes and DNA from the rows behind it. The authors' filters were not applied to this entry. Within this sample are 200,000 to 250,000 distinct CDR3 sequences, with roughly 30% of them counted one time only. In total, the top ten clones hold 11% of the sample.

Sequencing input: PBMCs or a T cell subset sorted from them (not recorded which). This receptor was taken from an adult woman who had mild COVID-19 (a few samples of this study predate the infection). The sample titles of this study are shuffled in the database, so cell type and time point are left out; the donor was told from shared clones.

The CDR3: CASSLADFYNEQFF. Here is the DNA: TGCGCCAGCAGCTTGGCGGACTTCTACAATGAGCAGTTCTTC. Recombination connected TRBV5-1 to TRBJ2-1; D gene: possibly TRBD2, on 5 matching bases. CDR1 and CDR2 (SGHRS, YFSETQ) derive from the germline V gene. V is reduced by 0 bases and J by 3 bases, leaving a spacing of 7 bases between them. Including the terminal cysteine and phenylalanine, the CDR3 comprises 14 residues. The retained sequence is limited to the CDR3, 42 bases, with the frame set at the first base.